This T cell receptor (beta chain) was identified during a study of Graves' ophthalmopathy and Graves' hyperthyroidism. Overall study findings and caveats: Ophthalmopathy versus stable hyperthyroidism: 13-signature model gave around 86% sensitivity, 81.08% specificity.

A few counts support this clonotype. Antigen specificity is unknown. The CDR3 has 15 amino acids. Germline CDR1 MNHEY, CDR2 SVGAGI. Trimming left V 2 bases short and J 3 bases short, with 14 bases between. The study amplified TCR beta CDR3 regions using RNA transcripts. First-round RT-PCR relied on HTBI primers, and a second-round multiplex PCR came next. In TCRdb, the multiplex PCR reads were re-called with MiXCR into one record per CDR3 protein. The sample records about 400,000 distinct CDR3 sequences, around a fifth being singletons. J is TRBJ2-7 and V is TRBV6-5, with D tentatively TRBD1 or TRBD2 (5 bases each). Sequences were obtained from peripheral blood. The TCR comes from a woman aged 18-29 years with stable Graves' hyperthyroidism. The CDR3 DNA reads TGTGCCAGCAGTTACGGGGACGGGGTGGGCTACGAGCAGTACTTC. This encodes CASSYGDGVGYEQYF.